This T cell receptor (beta chain) came from a study of technical replicates of blood from a handful of donors (dated by TCRdb to 2016 to 2017). V is reduced by 2 bases and J by 4 bases, leaving a spacing of 9 bases between them. Based on the germline V gene, the CDR1 and CDR2 sequences are SGHAT and FQNNGV. Measured from the cysteine to the phenylalanine, the CDR3 is 14 residues long. CDR3 DNA only is kept here, 42 bases in frame from base 1. Library generation was performed with the immunoSEQ multiplex PCR assay. TCRdb retrieved this table from immuneACCESS and kept in-frame rearrangements only. Not all clones are present; in checked studies, unresolved V genes account for under half, and no reason is known for the remainder. Here the sample has more than 65,000 clones; approximately 97% occur a single time. The top ten clones comprise approximately 0.18% of the sample. About this clone itself: Its specific antigen is unknown. Base-call qualities are not available, and no considerably larger clone is one nucleotide away.

The sequence was obtained from a human donor in good health. Material for sequencing was T cells isolated from PBMCs. The chain couples TRBV11-2 to TRBJ2-1; a confident D gene designation cannot be given. The nucleotide sequence is given as TGTGCCAGCAGCTTAAATGGCGGTTACAATGAGCAGTTCTTC. The encoded protein is CASSLNGGYNEQFF.